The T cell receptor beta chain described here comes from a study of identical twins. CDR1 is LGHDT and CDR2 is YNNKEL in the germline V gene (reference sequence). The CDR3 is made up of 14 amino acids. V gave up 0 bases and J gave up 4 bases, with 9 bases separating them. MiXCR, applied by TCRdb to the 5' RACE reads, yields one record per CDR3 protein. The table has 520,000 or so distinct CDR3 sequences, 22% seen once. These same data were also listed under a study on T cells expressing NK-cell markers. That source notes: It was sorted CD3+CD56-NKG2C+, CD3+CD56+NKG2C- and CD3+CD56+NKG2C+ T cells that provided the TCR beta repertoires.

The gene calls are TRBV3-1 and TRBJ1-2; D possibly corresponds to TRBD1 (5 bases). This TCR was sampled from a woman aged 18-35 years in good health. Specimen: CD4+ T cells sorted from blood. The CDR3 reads CASSQEQAPYGYTF. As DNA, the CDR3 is TGTGCCAGCAGCCAAGAACAGGCGCCCTATGGCTACACCTTC.